These 28 T cell receptor beta chains were all obtained from the same sample, sequenced in a study of T-cell reconstitution after alpha-beta-depleted transplantation in children. This sample's TCRbeta library carried unique molecular identifier barcodes. A single record per CDR3 protein comes from TCRdb applying MiXCR to the PCR reads. Of some 490,000 distinct CDR3 sequences listed, 12% are singletons. This material consisted of PBMCs from the stem cell graft donor, taken from the stem cell graft. Receptors originate from a human donor who donated a stem cell graft to a child with combined immunodeficiency.

This clonotype was counted a few times. CDR3 loop: CASSSDPVGTEAFF. The CDR3 DNA is TGTGCCAGCAGCTCAGACCCGGTGGGCACTGAAGCTTTCTTT. This chain uses TRBV7-2 with TRBJ1-1; D unresolved. V was cut by 4 bases and J by 4 bases, with 13 bases left in between. Germline CDR1 reads SGHTA; CDR2 reads FQGNSA. There are 14 residues in the CDR3.

This rearrangement joins TRBV20-1 to TRBJ2-7, with 11 positions matching TRBD1. The CDR3 is made up of 16 amino acids. V lost 0 bases and J lost 4; bases outside the gene matches: 8. The V gene's germline CDR1 is DFQATT and CDR2 SNEGSKA (reference sequence). CDR3 region: CSARDFRTGGIYEQYF. In DNA, the CDR3 is TGCAGTGCTAGAGACTTTCGGACAGGGGGCATTTACGAGCAGTACTTC.

CDR3 coding DNA: TGCGCCAGCAGCTCTGGTGGCATCACAGGGGGCTTTGGCACAGATACGCAGTATTTT. This codes for CASSSGGITGGFGTDTQYF. This rearrangement joins TRBV5-1 to TRBJ2-3; 9 positions agree with TRBD1. The CDR3 is 19 amino acids. Per the germline V gene, CDR1 is SGHRS and CDR2 is YFSETQ. V trimming: 3 bases; J trimming: 1 base; junction bases outside the gene matches: 15.

This chain uses TRBV14 with TRBJ2-7, with 7 bases aligning to TRBD2. Unmatched junction bases numbered 14, after V lost 5 bases and J lost 7 bases. The germline gives CDR1 SGHDN, CDR2 FVKESK. This CDR3 region has 15 residues. The CDR3 DNA reads as TGTGCCAGCAGCGACAACCTCAGCGGGGCAGTTGAGCAGTACTTC. Translated, it gives CASSDNLSGAVEQYF.

J is TRBJ2-7 and V is TRBV4-3, with D tentatively TRBD1 (6 bases). The CDR3 covers 14 residues. The germline gives CDR1 LGHNA, CDR2 YSLEER. The V end lost 2 bases, the J end lost 5 bases, and 13 bases lay between the germline ends. The CDR3 bases are TGCGCCAGCAGCCAACGGAACAGGGTCAACGAGCAGTACTTC. This sequence encodes CASSQRNRVNEQYF.

This chain uses TRBV5-1 with TRBJ2-1; 7 positions match TRBD1. J lost 9 bases, V lost 4 bases, and 10 bases had no gene match. Germline V gives CDR1 SGHRS, CDR2 YFSETQ. The CDR3 has 14 residues. The CDR3 region is CASSRGPDILEQFF. The CDR3 bases are TGCGCCAGCAGCAGGGGGCCTGATATACTTGAGCAGTTCTTC.

This chain links TRBV6-1 with TRBJ1-3; tentatively, D is TRBD1 (5 bases). Trimming took off 3 bases at V and 0 bases at J, with 12 bases between the two ends. Germline lookup yields CDR1 MNHNS and CDR2 SASEGT. CDR3 length equals 16 residues. The CDR3 DNA follows: TGTGCCAGCAGTGACAGGGCAGCCGACTCTGGAAACACCATATATTTT. Translation gives CASSDRAADSGNTIYF.

This clonotype turned up a few times. The V gene is TRBV4-3, the J gene TRBJ2-7; tentative D call: TRBD1 (5 bases). V was trimmed by 0 bases and J by 3 bases, leaving 12 bases between them. This CDR3 is built from 15 residues. Per the germline V gene, CDR1 is LGHNA and CDR2 is YSLEER. CDR3 DNA: TGCGCCAGCAGCCAAGATTGGAAAGGGGACTACGAGCAGTACTTC. Protein: CASSQDWKGDYEQYF.

A remark on this clonotype: A read error may produce the germline difference seen at one junction end. The CDR3 nucleotides are TGTGCCATCAGTCCGTACGCTGATTCCGGGACTAGCGGGAGAAATGAGCAGTTCTTC. This codes for CAISPYADSGTSGRNEQFF. The chain couples TRBV12-3 or TRBV12-4 to TRBJ2-1, with 14 bases identical to TRBD2. CDR3 length: 19 amino acids.

V and J are TRBV20-1 and TRBJ2-3; 12 positions match TRBD2. The CDR3 length is 17 residues. Germline V gives CDR1 DFQATT, CDR2 SNEGSKA (reference sequence). V trimming: 6 bases; J trimming: 1 base; junction bases outside the gene matches: 11. The CDR3 spells CSATTSGGSEGTDTQYF. The CDR3 DNA reads as TGCAGTGCCACGACTAGCGGGGGTTCTGAAGGCACAGATACGCAGTATTTT.

This clonotype was detected ten times or more. V gene TRBV12-3 or TRBV12-4 combines with J gene TRBJ2-1, with 7 bases identical to TRBD1. The V and J ends lost 4 bases and 6 bases, in that order; junction bases with no gene match: 9. The CDR3 covers 15 residues. The DNA of the CDR3 is TGTGCCAGCAGTTCTCGACAGGGTGGGGGCAATGAGCAGTTCTTC. This codes for CASSSRQGGGNEQFF.

In this sample, this clonotype turned up many times. The chain couples TRBV15 to TRBJ2-2, with 7 bases aligning to TRBD2. Germline CDR1 LNHNV, CDR2 YYDKDF (reference sequence). V was pared by 8 bases and J by 2 bases, with 5 bases of the junction left unmatched. This CDR3 has 14 amino acids. The chain's CDR3 is CATVGLTNTGELFF. The CDR3 DNA is TGTGCCACCGTGGGACTAACAAACACCGGGGAGCTGTTTTTT.

The CDR3 spells CASSFSRGGADTQYF. CDR3 DNA: TGTGCCAGCAGCTTCTCCCGAGGGGGGGCAGATACGCAGTATTTT. The V call is TRBV14, the J call TRBJ2-3, with a tentative D call TRBD2 (7 bases). V lost 5 bases to trimming and J lost 4 bases, with 16 bases between them. Germline lookup yields CDR1 SGHDN and CDR2 FVKESK. The CDR3 runs to 15 residues.

J is TRBJ2-1 and V is TRBV7-2, with 9 nucleotides matching TRBD1. Trimming cost V 6 bases and J 6 bases; bases outside gene matches: 9. This CDR3 is built from 15 residues. Germline V gene sequence: CDR1 SGHTA, CDR2 FQGNSA. The CDR3 nucleotides are TGTGCCAGCAGGGCCCCGGGACAGGGACGCAATGAGCAGTTCTTC. It yields the protein CASRAPGQGRNEQFF.

This clonotype occurred many times. The rearrangement joins TRBV18 to TRBJ2-3; perhaps D is TRBD1 or TRBD2 (5 bases each). V was clipped by 1 base and J by 3 bases, with 11 bases between them. CDR3 length: 15 amino acids. Germline V CDR1 and CDR2: KGHSH, LQKENI. The CDR3 region has the DNA TGTGCCAGCTCACCACTGGGGGACGCGACAGATACGCAGTATTTT. Its translation: CASSPLGDATDTQYF.

This clonotype was seen repeatedly, ten times or more. The chain has TRBV12-3 or TRBV12-4 and TRBJ1-1; D ambiguous. The germline V and J ends were trimmed by 10 bases and 5 bases, with 23 bases remaining between them. The CDR3 is 15 residues long. CDR3 nucleotide sequence: TGTGCCACCCCCTTAGGCGGCCGGAAGGGAACTGAAGCTTTCTTT. Its translation is CATPLGGRKGTEAFF.

For this clonotype: At one boundary the junction diverges from the germline segment, which might be a read error. This chain links TRBV28 with TRBJ1-1; weak D call: TRBD1 (5 bases). The germline CDR1 and CDR2 sequences are MDHEN and SYDVKM. The CDR3 is 14 residues long. CDR3 protein: CSSSPQGLGTEAFF. DNA of the CDR3: TGTTCCAGCAGTCCCCAGGGATTGGGGACTGAAGCTTTCTTT.

This clonotype came up a few times. This chain links TRBV5-6 with TRBJ2-3, with D uncertain. With 2 bases removed from V and 1 base from J, the gap between germline ends came to 14 bases. CDR3 length equals 16 residues. CDR1 is SGHDT and CDR2 is YYEEEE in the germline V gene. CDR3 sequence: CASSFVLAEGTDTQYF. The CDR3 DNA sequence: TGTGCCAGCAGCTTCGTCCTGGCCGAGGGCACAGATACGCAGTATTTT.

The genes are TRBV24-1 and TRBJ2-1; TRBD2 agrees at 11 bases. The CDR3 sequence is 17 residues long. V trimming: 3 bases; J trimming: 10 bases; junction bases outside the gene matches: 13. CDR1 and CDR2 from the germline V gene are KGHDR and SFDVKD. CDR3 residues: CATSDLPYSGGAGEQFF. CDR3 sequence (DNA): TGTGCCACCAGTGATCTGCCCTATAGCGGGGGGGCCGGGGAGCAGTTCTTC.

This chain uses TRBV7-3 with TRBJ2-1; D tentatively fits TRBD1 or TRBD2 (5 bases each). The V end lost 5 bases, the J end lost 7 bases, and 15 bases lay between the germline ends. CDR3 length: 14 amino acids. The V gene's germline CDR1 is SGHTA and CDR2 FQGTGA. For the CDR3, the DNA is TGTGCCAGCAGCACGGGACCGAACGGGAATGAGCAGTTCTTC. This encodes CASSTGPNGNEQFF.

This clonotype was found a few times. The J gene is TRBJ2-1, the V gene TRBV20-1, with 8 bases identical to TRBD1. The CDR3 spans 15 residues. The ends lost 0 bases at V and 4 bases at J; junction bases unmatched: 5. Germline loops: CDR1 DFQATT, CDR2 SNEGSKA (reference sequence). DNA of the CDR3: TGCAGTGCTAGAGATCCGCGACAGGGGTACAATGAGCAGTTCTTC. Protein sequence: CSARDPRQGYNEQFF.

V and J are TRBV9 and TRBJ1-4; no clear D gene. This CDR3 has 14 amino acids. Germline CDR1 reads SGDLS; CDR2 reads YYNGEE. V lost 3 bases and J 5 bases, leaving 11 bases between the germline ends. DNA of the CDR3: TGTGCCAGCAGCGGCCCAGGCGTCAATGAAAAACTGTTTTTT. Protein: CASSGPGVNEKLFF.

This clonotype came up a few times. V gene TRBV7-9 combines with J gene TRBJ1-4, with 9 bases identical to TRBD1. Germline V gene sequence: CDR1 SEHNR, CDR2 FQNEAQ (reference sequence). V lost 4 bases, J lost 8 bases, and 5 bases stayed unmatched. The CDR3 has 14 residues. CDR3 residues: CASSYGTGKEKLFF. CDR3 sequence (DNA): TGTGCCAGCAGCTACGGGACAGGGAAGGAAAAACTGTTTTTT.

At least ten counts were recorded for this clonotype. The V call is TRBV7-9, the J call TRBJ1-4; a possible D gene is TRBD1 (5 bases). V shed 5 bases and J shed 8 bases, with 12 bases lying between them. The CDR3 contains 13 residues. Germline CDR1 reads SEHNR; CDR2 reads FQNEAQ (reference sequence). CDR3 DNA sequence: TGTGCCAGCAGCCAGACAGCCTCAGAAAAACTGTTTTTT. It is translated as CASSQTASEKLFF.

This clonotype occurred a few times. The chain joins TRBV4-3 to TRBJ1-2; D uncertain. V gave up 2 bases and J gave up 5 bases, with 6 bases separating them. Germline assignment: CDR1 LGHNA and CDR2 YSLEER. The CDR3 loop spans 12 amino acids. In DNA form, the CDR3 reads TGCGCCAGCAGCCAACCGGGGTATGGCTACACCTTC. Protein: CASSQPGYGYTF.

This chain connects TRBV5-6 to TRBJ1-5; 7 bases are shared with TRBD1. V dropped 3 bases and J dropped 3; count of bases not matched to a gene: 6. The CDR3 sequence is 15 residues long. Germline lookup yields CDR1 SGHDT and CDR2 YYEEEE. Here the CDR3 reads CASSSRQGNNQPQHF. The CDR3 coding sequence is TGTGCCAGCAGCTCCCGACAGGGCAACAATCAGCCCCAGCATTTT.

This chain connects TRBV7-6 to TRBJ2-2; D may be TRBD1 or TRBD2 (5 bases each). This CDR3 is 16 amino acids long. Germline lookup yields CDR1 SGHVS and CDR2 FNYEAQ. The V end was cut by 3 bases, the J end by 5 bases, with 16 bases between. CDR3 DNA sequence: TGTGCCAGCAGCTTTTCTAGCAGGCCAGGGACCGGGGAGCTGTTTTTT. This gives the protein CASSFSSRPGTGELFF. The whole variable domain, filled in from reference TRBV7-6 and TRBJ2-2, reads GAGVSQSPRYKVTKRGQDVALRCDPISGHVSLYWYRQALGQGPEFLTYFNYEAQQDKSGLPNDRFSAERPEGSISTLTIQRTEQRDSAMYRCASSFSSRPGTGELFFGEGSRLTVL.

This clonotype was picked up many times. Written as DNA, the CDR3 is TGTGCCAGCAGCCCAGATATAGATACGCAGTATTTT. Residues: CASSPDIDTQYF. The chain is built from TRBV12-3 or TRBV12-4 and TRBJ2-3, with no clear D. This CDR3 is built from 12 residues. Trimming took 6 bases from V and 5 from J, leaving 9 bases between them.